The clone carrying this T cell receptor beta chain was seen more than once but under ten times. Here immunoSEQ multiplex PCR was the method, and the copy in TCRdb shows in-frame clones only, minus some. This sample has 75,000 to 100,000 clones; roughly three quarters occur once, and the top ten carry just under 10%. This entry belongs to a study of blood T cell repertoires in COVID-19. Background on the study: The United States, Italy and Spain were the sources of the acute and convalescent COVID-19 samples.

V gave up 9 bases and J gave up 3 bases; unmatched junction bases: 5. Germline V gene data show CDR1 as SGHTA and CDR2 as FQGTGA. There are 13 residues in the CDR3. The TCR was taken from a woman over 75 with acute or convalescent COVID-19. Sample: peripheral blood. The chain recombines TRBV7-3 with TRBJ1-3, with 7 bases lining up with TRBD1. Written as DNA, the CDR3 is TGTGCCAGTCAGGGGGGAGGTGGAAACACCATATATTTT. Amino acids: CASQGGGGNTIYF. The full variable domain, with the rest looked up from reference TRBV7-3 and TRBJ1-3, is GAGVSQTPSNKVTEKGKYVELRCDPISGHTALYWYRQSLGQGPEFLIYFQGTGAADDSGLPNDRFFAVRPEGSVSTLKIQRTERGDSAVYLCASQGGGGNTIYFGEGSWLTVV.